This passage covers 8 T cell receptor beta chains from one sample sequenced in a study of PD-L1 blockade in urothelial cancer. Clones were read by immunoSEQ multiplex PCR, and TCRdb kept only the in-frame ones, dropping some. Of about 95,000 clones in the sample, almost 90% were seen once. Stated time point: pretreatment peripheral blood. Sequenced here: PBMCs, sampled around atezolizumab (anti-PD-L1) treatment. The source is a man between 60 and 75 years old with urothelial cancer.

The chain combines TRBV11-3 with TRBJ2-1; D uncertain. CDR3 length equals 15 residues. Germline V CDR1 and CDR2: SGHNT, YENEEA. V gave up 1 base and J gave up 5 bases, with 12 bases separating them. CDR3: CASSLALGMNNEQFF. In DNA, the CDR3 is TGTGCCAGCAGCTTAGCCTTGGGCATGAACAATGAGCAGTTCTTC.

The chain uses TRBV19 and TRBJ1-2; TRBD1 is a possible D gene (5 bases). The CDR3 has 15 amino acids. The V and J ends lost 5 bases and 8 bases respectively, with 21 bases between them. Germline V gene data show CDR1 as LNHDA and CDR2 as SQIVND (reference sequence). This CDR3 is CASSPSGGGSYGYTF. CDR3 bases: TGTGCCAGTAGTCCCTCGGGGGGGGGTAGCTACGGCTACACCTTC. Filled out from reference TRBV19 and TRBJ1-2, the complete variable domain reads DGGITQSPKYLFRKEGQNVTLSCEQNLNHDAMYWYRQDPGQGLRLIYYSQIVNDFQKGDIAEGYSVSREKKESFPLTVTSAQKNPTAFYLCASSPSGGGSYGYTFGSGTRLTVV.

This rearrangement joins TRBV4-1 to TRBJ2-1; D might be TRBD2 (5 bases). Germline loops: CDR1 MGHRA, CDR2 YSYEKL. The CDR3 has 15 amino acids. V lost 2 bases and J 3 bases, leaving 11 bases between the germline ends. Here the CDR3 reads CASSQSTGNYNEQFF. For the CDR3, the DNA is TGCGCCAGCAGCCAATCCACGGGAAACTACAATGAGCAGTTCTTC.

This chain's CDR3 is CASSDSLAGQGAQYF. The CDR3 coding sequence is TGCGCCAGCAGCGACTCTTTGGCCGGACAGGGAGCGCAGTATTTT. The chain carries TRBV5-1 and TRBJ2-3; 8 bases agree with TRBD1. V lost 4 bases, J lost 10 bases, and 14 bases stayed unmatched. CDR1 SGHRS and CDR2 YFSETQ come from the germline V gene. The CDR3 covers 15 residues.

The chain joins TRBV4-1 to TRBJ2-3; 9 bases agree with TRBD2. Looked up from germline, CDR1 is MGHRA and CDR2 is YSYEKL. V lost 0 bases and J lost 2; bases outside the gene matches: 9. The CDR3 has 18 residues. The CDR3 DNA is TGCGCCAGCAGCCAAGATCGGGGAGCGGGGGGATACACAGATACGCAGTATTTT. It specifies CASSQDRGAGGYTDTQYF.

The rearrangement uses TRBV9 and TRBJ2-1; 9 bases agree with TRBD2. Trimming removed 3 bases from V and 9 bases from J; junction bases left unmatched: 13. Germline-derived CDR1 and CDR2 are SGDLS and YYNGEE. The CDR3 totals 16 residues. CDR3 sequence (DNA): TGTGCCAGCAGCGGCCTCGGGACTAGCCTGAATGGTGAGCAGTTCTTC. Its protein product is CASSGLGTSLNGEQFF.

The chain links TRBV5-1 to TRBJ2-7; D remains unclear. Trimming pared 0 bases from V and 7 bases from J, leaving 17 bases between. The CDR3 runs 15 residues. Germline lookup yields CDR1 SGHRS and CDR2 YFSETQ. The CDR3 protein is CASSLETPQRGEQYF. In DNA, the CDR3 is TGCGCCAGCAGCTTGGAGACTCCGCAGAGAGGAGAGCAGTACTTC.

CDR3 DNA: TGTGCCAGCTCAAGGACAGGCACAGATACGCAGTATTTT. The encoded protein is CASSRTGTDTQYF. The chain has TRBV5-6 and TRBJ2-3; TRBD1 is a possible D gene (6 bases). This CDR3 has 13 residues. Trimming shortened V by 7 bases and J by 1 base, and 10 bases separated the two germline ends. Germline V gives CDR1 SGHDT, CDR2 YYEEEE.